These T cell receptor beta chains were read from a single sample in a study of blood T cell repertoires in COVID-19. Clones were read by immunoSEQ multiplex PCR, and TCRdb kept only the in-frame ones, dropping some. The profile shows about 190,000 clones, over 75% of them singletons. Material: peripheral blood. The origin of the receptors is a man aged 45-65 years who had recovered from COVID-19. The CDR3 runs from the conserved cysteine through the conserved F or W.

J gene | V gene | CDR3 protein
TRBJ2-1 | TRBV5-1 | CASSYVSLANEQFF
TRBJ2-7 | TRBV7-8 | CASSLGQDIYEQYF
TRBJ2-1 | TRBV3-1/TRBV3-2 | CASSQAGRVGLTYNEQFF
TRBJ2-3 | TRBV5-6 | CASSRDRGNTDTQYF
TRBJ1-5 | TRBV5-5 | CASSWTTETNQPQHF
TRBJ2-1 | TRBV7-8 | CASSLRTRQSYNEQFF
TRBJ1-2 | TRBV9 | CASNYGQGAYGYTF
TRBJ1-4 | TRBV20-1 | CSAWDGGLFF
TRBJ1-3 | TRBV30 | CAWSTGQVLRGTIYF
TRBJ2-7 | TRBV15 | CATSRDQGPRTSGVYEQYF
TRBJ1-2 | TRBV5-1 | CASSLDGTGSGYTF
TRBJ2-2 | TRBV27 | CASSPHRANTGELFF
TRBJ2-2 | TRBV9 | CASSVGAGGYTGELFF
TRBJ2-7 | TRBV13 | CASSLQGAYEQYF
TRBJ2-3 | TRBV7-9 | CASSLSADTQYF
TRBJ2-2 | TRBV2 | CASSPRFLAGGSNTGELFF
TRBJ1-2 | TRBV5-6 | CASSLAGTAYYGYTF
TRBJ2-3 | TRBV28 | CASSLGGSPGVSTDTQYF
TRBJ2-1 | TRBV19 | CASSIRTSGEQFF
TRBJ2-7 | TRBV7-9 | CASSFYSESSYEQYF
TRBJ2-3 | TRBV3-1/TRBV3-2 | CASSNIPTDTQYF
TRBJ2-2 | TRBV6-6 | CASKAAGGRTGELFF
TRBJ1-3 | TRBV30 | CACQRPDKKGDTIYF
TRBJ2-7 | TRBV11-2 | CASRQGYEQYF